A selection of T cell receptor beta chains follows, all from one sample in a study of shared clonotypes between healthy human individuals. This table comes from immunoSEQ multiplex PCR, and its TCRdb copy is limited to in-frame clones, with some not included. The table lists some 2,000,000 clones, roughly 94% of them singletons. Specimen: naive CD4+ T cells sorted from blood. These receptors were taken from a man aged 18 to 29 in good health. Both conserved end residues are part of each CDR3. D genes are given only for firm matches. The listing skips clone size in some rows; elsewhere it reads once, few, many or a size class.

d_call	v_call	clone_size	j_call	cdr3_aa	cdr3_nt
.	TRBV20-1	.	TRBJ1-1	CSAHRATEAFF	TGCAGTGCCCACAGGGCCACTGAAGCTTTCTTT
TRBD2	TRBV5-8	.	TRBJ2-3	CASSLQLRVTSGVDTQYF	TGTGCCAGCAGCTTGCAGCTGAGGGTGACTAGCGGGGTAGATACGCAGTATTTT
TRBD1	TRBV2	.	TRBJ1-2	CASRIAQGAVGYTF	TGTGCCAGCAGGATAGCCCAGGGGGCCGTTGGCTACACCTTC
TRBD1	TRBV27	.	TRBJ1-2	CASRKGAVDYGYTF	TGTGCCAGCAGGAAGGGGGCTGTGGACTATGGCTACACCTTC
TRBD1	TRBV4-3	.	TRBJ1-5	CASSQDAGGINQPQHF	TGCGCCAGCAGCCAAGATGCAGGGGGAATCAATCAGCCCCAGCATTTT
.	TRBV30	few	TRBJ1-3	CAWSPTGNTIYF	TGTGCCTGGAGTCCAACCGGAAACACCATATATTTT
.	TRBV18	.	TRBJ2-1	CASSPGGRGHNEQFF	TGTGCCAGCTCACCGGGGGGCAGGGGTCACAATGAGCAGTTCTTC
.	TRBV10-3	.	TRBJ2-7	CAISESSAYEQYF	TGTGCCATCAGTGAGTCCTCTGCCTACGAGCAGTACTTC
TRBD2	TRBV4-1	.	TRBJ2-3	CASSQWGLAGFTDTQYF	TGCGCCAGCAGCCAGTGGGGACTAGCGGGGTTCACAGATACGCAGTATTTT
TRBD2	TRBV7-9	.	TRBJ2-7	CASSREGGLYEQYF	TGTGCCAGCAGCCGGGAGGGGGGGCTGTACGAGCAGTACTTC
.	TRBV11-2	.	TRBJ2-7	CASSLAQNSYEQYF	TGTGCCAGCAGCTTAGCCCAGAACTCCTACGAGCAGTACTTC
.	TRBV4-3	.	TRBJ1-2	CASSHADRDYGYTF	TGCGCCAGCAGCCACGCCGACAGAGACTATGGCTACACCTTC
.	TRBV11-2	.	TRBJ1-3	CASSSNSGFGYVSGNTIYF	TGTGCCAGCAGCTCGAACTCGGGATTCGGATATGTCTCTGGAAACACCATATATTTT
.	TRBV6-5	.	TRBJ2-7	CASSYLQGREQYF	TGTGCCAGCAGTTACCTCCAGGGGAGGGAGCAGTACTTC
TRBD1	TRBV30	.	TRBJ2-1	CAWSGWDRGEHYNEQFF	TGTGCCTGGTCTGGTTGGGACAGGGGGGAACACTACAATGAGCAGTTCTTC
TRBD1	TRBV6-5	.	TRBJ1-2	CASSYSQGATLGYTF	TGTGCCAGCAGTTACTCCCAGGGGGCAACTCTGGGCTACACCTTC
.	TRBV2	.	TRBJ1-1	CASRRGANTEAFF	TGTGCCAGCCGTAGAGGGGCTAACACTGAAGCTTTCTTT
.	TRBV7-2	.	TRBJ1-3	CASSFYSSGNTIYF	TGTGCCAGCAGCTTCTACAGCTCTGGAAACACCATATATTTT
TRBD2	TRBV29-1	.	TRBJ2-1	CSVGRLADPYNEQFF	TGCAGCGTTGGTCGGCTAGCGGACCCCTACAATGAGCAGTTCTTC
TRBD1	TRBV19	few	TRBJ1-6	CASKDRVDSPLHF	TGTGCCAGTAAGGACAGGGTGGATTCACCCCTCCACTTT
TRBD2	TRBV2	.	TRBJ2-3	CASSASGTYTDTQYF	TGTGCCAGCAGTGCTAGCGGAACTTACACAGATACGCAGTATTTT
.	TRBV5-4	.	TRBJ1-6	CASSLRQSNSPLHF	TGTGCCAGCAGCTTGCGCCAGAGTAATTCACCCCTCCACTTT
.	TRBV27	.	TRBJ1-2	CASSQLGGGYTF	TGTGCCAGCAGTCAGCTGGGAGGTGGCTACACCTTC
TRBD1	TRBV5-6	.	TRBJ1-1	CASSLRGLATEAFF	TGTGCCAGCAGCTTGAGGGGGCTTGCTACTGAAGCTTTCTTT
.	TRBV28	.	TRBJ1-1	CASSLGQSRAAEAFF	TGTGCCAGCAGTTTGGGGCAGTCCAGGGCGGCTGAAGCTTTCTTT
.	TRBV7-2	.	TRBJ1-1	CASSPILRHPRTEAFF	TGTGCCAGCAGCCCCATCCTCAGGCATCCTAGGACTGAAGCTTTCTTT
.	TRBV5-6	.	TRBJ1-2	CASSLPAPGSKGYTF	TGTGCCAGCAGCTTGCCGGCACCCGGGTCGAAGGGCTACACCTTC
.	TRBV7-9	.	TRBJ2-3	CASSLAQYRETDTQYF	TGTGCCAGCAGCTTAGCCCAATACAGGGAAACAGATACGCAGTATTTT
TRBD2	TRBV11-2	.	TRBJ2-7	CASSPGTSGKVVQYF	TGTGCCAGCAGCCCGGGGACTAGCGGGAAGGTTGTGCAGTACTTC
.	TRBV9	.	TRBJ2-7	CASSGPRAGPPNEQYF	TGTGCCAGCAGCGGCCCTCGGGCAGGGCCCCCCAACGAGCAGTACTTC
.	TRBV9	.	TRBJ1-5	CASSVGGMNQPQHF	TGTGCCAGCAGCGTAGGGGGGATGAATCAGCCCCAGCATTTT
.	TRBV4-3	.	TRBJ2-4	CAAGRAETKNIQYF	TGCGCCGCGGGACGGGCCGAGACTAAAAACATTCAGTACTTC
.	TRBV15	.	TRBJ2-5	CATSRGGAETQYF	TGTGCCACCAGCAGAGGAGGCGCAGAGACCCAGTACTTC
.	TRBV19	once	TRBJ1-5	CASTPGRGNQPQHF	TGTGCCAGTACCCCAGGACGGGGCAATCAGCCCCAGCATTTT
TRBD2	TRBV7-2	.	TRBJ2-7	CASSLPLGTRLSEQYF	TGTGCCAGCAGCTTGCCCCTCGGGACTAGATTGTCCGAGCAGTACTTC
.	TRBV27	.	TRBJ1-6	CASSSMEAVSSPLHF	TGTGCCAGCAGTTCGATGGAGGCGGTTAGTTCACCCCTCCACTTT
.	TRBV7-2	.	TRBJ2-5	CASSWGLARETQYF	TGTGCCAGCAGCTGGGGCCTAGCGAGGGAGACCCAGTACTTC
TRBD1	TRBV5-8	.	TRBJ2-7	CASSEDRNPYEQYF	TGTGCCAGCAGCGAGGACAGGAACCCCTACGAGCAGTACTTC
.	TRBV6-1	.	TRBJ2-7	CASSTYYEQYF	TGTGCCAGCAGTACATACTACGAGCAGTACTTC
TRBD1	TRBV2	.	TRBJ1-5	CASSIRDRGDQPQHF	TGTGCCAGCAGTATACGGGACAGGGGGGATCAGCCCCAGCATTTT
.	TRBV7-6	.	TRBJ2-7	CASSMDAPYEQYF	TGTGCCAGCAGCATGGACGCCCCCTACGAGCAGTACTTC
.	TRBV4-1	.	TRBJ1-1	CASSQGQALNTEAFF	TGCGCCAGCAGCCAAGGACAGGCACTCAACACTGAAGCTTTCTTT
TRBD2	TRBV19	.	TRBJ2-3	CASSKRTSVRDTQYF	TGTGCCAGTAGTAAAAGGACTAGCGTTAGAGATACGCAGTATTTT